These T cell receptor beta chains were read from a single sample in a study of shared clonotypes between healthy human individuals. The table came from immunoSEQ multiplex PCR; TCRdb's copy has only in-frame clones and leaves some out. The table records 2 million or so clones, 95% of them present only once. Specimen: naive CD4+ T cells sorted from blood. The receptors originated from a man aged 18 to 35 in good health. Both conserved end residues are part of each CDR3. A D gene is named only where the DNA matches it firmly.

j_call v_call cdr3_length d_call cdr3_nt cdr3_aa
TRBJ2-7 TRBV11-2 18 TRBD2 TGTGCCAGCAGCTTAGTGGGGGGCACTAGCGGAGTGACCTACGAGCAGTACTTC CASSLVGGTSGVTYEQYF
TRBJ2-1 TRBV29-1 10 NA TGCAGCGCGACGAGGGATGAGCAGTTCTTC CSATRDEQFF
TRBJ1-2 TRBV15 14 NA TGTGCCACCAGCAGACCGGACAGTCCCTATGGCTACACCTTC CATSRPDSPYGYTF
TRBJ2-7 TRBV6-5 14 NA TGTGCCAGCAGTCTAAGACTAGGTTCCTACGAGCAGTACTTC CASSLRLGSYEQYF
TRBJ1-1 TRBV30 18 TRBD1 TGTGCCTGGAGATACAGGGGGCGCGGCATGCTTTTGAACACTGAAGCTTTCTTT CAWRYRGRGMLLNTEAFF
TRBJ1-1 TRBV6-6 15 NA TGTGCCAGCAGTAACCCGGAGGTCTTGGGCACTGAAGCTTTCTTT CASSNPEVLGTEAFF
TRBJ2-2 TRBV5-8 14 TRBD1 TGTGCCAGCAGCTTGGGGGACAGGGCATCGGAGCTGTTTTTT CASSLGDRASELFF
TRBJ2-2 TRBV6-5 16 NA TGTGCCAGCAGTTACTCGGGACCTAAGAACACCGGGGAGCTGTTTTTT CASSYSGPKNTGELFF
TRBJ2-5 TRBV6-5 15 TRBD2 TGTGCCAGCAGTTACCAGGCGGGGGTGGCGGGGACCCAGTACTTC CASSYQAGVAGTQYF
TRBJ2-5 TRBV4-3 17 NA TGCGCCAGCAGCCAAGATTTGTATGCGACCCCGGGGCAGACCCAGTACTTC CASSQDLYATPGQTQYF
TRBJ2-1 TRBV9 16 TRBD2 TGTGCCAGCACCGTAGACGGCGGGGGGACCTACAATGAGCAGTTCTTC CASTVDGGGTYNEQFF
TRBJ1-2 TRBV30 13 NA TGTGCCTGGAGTTCTCAGGGGAAGGCGGGCTACACCTTC CAWSSQGKAGYTF
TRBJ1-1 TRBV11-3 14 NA TGTGCCAGCAGCTACGGGAGGATGAACACTGAAGCTTTCTTT CASSYGRMNTEAFF
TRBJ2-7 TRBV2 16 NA TGTGCCAGCAGTGAAAGGGCCTTGAACAGGGGAGGCGAGCAGTACTTC CASSERALNRGGEQYF
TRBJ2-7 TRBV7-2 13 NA TGTGCCAGCAGCTTAGTAGCCGCTTACGAGCAGTACTTC CASSLVAAYEQYF
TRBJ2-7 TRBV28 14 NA TGTGCCAGCAGTTTAGCGGGTGAAGGGGACGAGCAGTACTTC CASSLAGEGDEQYF